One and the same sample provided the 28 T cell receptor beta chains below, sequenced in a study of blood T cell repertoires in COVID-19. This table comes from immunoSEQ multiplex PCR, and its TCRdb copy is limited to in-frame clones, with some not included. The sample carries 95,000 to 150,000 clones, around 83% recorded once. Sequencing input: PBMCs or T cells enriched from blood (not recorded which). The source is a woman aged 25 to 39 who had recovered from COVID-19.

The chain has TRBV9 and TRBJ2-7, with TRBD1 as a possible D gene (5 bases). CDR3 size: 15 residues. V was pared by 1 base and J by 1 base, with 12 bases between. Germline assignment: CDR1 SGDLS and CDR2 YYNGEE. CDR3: CASSVTTGPSYEQYF. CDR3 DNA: TGTGCCAGCAGCGTAACAACAGGACCGTCCTACGAGCAGTACTTC.

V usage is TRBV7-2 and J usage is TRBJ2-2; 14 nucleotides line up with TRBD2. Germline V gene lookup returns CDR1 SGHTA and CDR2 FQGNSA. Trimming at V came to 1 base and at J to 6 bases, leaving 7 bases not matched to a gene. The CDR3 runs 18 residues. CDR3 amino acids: CASSLGTSGRRVSGELFF. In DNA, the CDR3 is TGTGCCAGCAGCTTAGGGACTAGCGGGAGGAGGGTGTCCGGGGAGCTGTTTTTT.

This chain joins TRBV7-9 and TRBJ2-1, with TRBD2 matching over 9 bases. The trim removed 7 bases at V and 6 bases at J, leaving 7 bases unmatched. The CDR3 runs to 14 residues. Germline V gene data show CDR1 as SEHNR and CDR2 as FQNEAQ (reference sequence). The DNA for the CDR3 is TGTGCCAGCATTGCTGCGGGAGGGGGCAATGAGCAGTTCTTC. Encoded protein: CASIAAGGGNEQFF.

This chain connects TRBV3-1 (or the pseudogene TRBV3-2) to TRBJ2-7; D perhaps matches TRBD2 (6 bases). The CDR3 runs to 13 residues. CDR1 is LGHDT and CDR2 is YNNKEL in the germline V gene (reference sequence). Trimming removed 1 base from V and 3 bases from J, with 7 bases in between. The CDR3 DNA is TGTGCCAGCAGCCAAGCGGGGGACTACGAGCAGTACTTC. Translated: CASSQAGDYEQYF.

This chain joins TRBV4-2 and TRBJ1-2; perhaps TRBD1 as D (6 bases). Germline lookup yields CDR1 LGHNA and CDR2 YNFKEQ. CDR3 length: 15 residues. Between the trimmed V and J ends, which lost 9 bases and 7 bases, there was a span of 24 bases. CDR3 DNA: TGTGCCAGTGATCTATATGGGGGCCAGGGGTTTGGCTACACCTTC. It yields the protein CASDLYGGQGFGYTF.

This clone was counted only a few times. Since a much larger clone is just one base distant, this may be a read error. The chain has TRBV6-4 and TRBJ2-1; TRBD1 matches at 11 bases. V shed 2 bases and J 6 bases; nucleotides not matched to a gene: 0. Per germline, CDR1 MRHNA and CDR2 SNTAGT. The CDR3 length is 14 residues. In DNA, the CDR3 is TGTGCCAGCAGTGACGGGACAGGGGGCAATGAGCAGTTCTTC. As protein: CASSDGTGGNEQFF.

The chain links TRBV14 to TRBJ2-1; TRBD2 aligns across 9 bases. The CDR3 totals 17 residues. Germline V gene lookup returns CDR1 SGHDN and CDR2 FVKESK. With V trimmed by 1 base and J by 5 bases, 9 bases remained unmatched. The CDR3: CASSQVGGRAFNNEQFF. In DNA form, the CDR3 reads TGTGCCAGCAGCCAAGTCGGCGGGAGGGCCTTCAACAATGAGCAGTTCTTC.

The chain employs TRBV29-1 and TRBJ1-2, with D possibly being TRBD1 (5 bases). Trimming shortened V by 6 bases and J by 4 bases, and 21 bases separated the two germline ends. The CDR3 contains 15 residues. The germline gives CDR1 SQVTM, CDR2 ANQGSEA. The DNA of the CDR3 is TGCAGCGTCGCTCCTTCGGGGGGAGTGGGCTATGGCTACACCTTC. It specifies CSVAPSGGVGYGYTF.

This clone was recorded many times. The CDR3 sequence is CASSMRTATGELFF. The DNA for the CDR3 is TGTGCCAGCAGCATGAGGACAGCAACCGGGGAGCTGTTTTTT. This chain joins TRBV9 and TRBJ2-2, with D possibly TRBD1 on 6 matching bases. The CDR3 contains 14 residues. Germline V lookup: CDR1 SGDLS, CDR2 YYNGEE. V was cut by 4 bases and J by 5 bases, with 12 bases left in between.

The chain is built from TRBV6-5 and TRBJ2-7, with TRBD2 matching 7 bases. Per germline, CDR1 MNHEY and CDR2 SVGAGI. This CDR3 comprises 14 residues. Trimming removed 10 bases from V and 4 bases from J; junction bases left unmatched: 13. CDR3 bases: TGTGCCACCGCTAGTTGGCGGGAGCTGTACGAGCAGTACTTC. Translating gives CATASWRELYEQYF.

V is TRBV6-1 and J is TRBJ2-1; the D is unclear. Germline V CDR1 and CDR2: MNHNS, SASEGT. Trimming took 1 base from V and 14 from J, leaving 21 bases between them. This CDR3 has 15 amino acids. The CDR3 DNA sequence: TGTGCCAGCAGTGAAGTCGTTCATCGTTCTGAAGCAAAGTTCTTC. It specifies CASSEVVHRSEAKFF.

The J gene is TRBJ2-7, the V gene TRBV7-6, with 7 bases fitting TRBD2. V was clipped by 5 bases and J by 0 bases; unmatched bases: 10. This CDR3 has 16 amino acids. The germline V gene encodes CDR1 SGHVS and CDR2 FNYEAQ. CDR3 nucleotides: TGTGCCAGCAGCGCAAAAGTGAGCGGGGTCTCCTACGAGCAGTACTTC. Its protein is CASSAKVSGVSYEQYF.

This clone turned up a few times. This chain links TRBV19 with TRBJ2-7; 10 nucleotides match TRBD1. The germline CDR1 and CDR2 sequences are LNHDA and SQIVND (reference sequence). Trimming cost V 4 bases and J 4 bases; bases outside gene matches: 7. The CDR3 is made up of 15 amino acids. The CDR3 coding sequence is TGTGCCAGTAGTACGAGACAGGGGGCGCCGTACGAGCAGTACTTC. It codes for CASSTRQGAPYEQYF.

DNA of the CDR3: TGTGCCACCAGTGGCGGGAGTAGGTACAATGAGCAGTTCTTC. The encoded protein is CATSGGSRYNEQFF. This chain links TRBV15 with TRBJ2-1; 7 nucleotides agree with TRBD2. V trimming: 6 bases; J trimming: 4 bases; junction bases outside the gene matches: 6. CDR3 size: 14 residues. Germline CDR1 LNHNV, CDR2 YYDKDF (reference sequence).

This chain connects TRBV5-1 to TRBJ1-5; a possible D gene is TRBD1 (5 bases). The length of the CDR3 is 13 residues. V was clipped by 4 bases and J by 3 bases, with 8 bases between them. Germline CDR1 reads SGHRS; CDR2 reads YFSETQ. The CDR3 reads CASSQGSNQPQHF. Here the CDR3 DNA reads TGCGCCAGCAGCCAGGGCTCCAATCAGCCCCAGCATTTT.

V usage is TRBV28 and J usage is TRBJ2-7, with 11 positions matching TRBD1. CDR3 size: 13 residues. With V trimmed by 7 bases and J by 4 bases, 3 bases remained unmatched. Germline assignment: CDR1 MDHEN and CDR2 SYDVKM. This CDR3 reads CASKGQGGYEQYF. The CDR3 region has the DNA TGTGCCAGCAAGGGACAGGGGGGGTACGAGCAGTACTTC.

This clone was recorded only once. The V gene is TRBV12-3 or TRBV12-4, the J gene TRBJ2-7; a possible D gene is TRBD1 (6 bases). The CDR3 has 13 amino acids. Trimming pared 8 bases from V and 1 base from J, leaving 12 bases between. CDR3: CASGYRVSYEQYF. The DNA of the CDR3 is TGTGCCAGCGGATACAGGGTTTCCTACGAGCAGTACTTC.

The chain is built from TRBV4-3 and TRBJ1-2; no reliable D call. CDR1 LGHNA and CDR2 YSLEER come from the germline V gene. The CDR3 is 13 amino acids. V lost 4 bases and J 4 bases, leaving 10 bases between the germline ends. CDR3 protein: CASSPRGPYGYTF. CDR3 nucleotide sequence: TGCGCCAGCAGCCCTCGAGGGCCCTATGGCTACACCTTC.

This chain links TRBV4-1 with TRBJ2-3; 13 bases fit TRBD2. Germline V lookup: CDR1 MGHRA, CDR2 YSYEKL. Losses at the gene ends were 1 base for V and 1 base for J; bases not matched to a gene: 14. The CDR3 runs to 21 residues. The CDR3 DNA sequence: TGCGCCAGCAGCCAAGTTACCCCAGGACTAGCGGGAGAGATCGGCACAGATACGCAGTATTTT. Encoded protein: CASSQVTPGLAGEIGTDTQYF.

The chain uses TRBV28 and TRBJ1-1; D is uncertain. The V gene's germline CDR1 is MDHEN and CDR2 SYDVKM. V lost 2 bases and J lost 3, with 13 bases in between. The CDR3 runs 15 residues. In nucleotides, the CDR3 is TGTGCCAGCAGTTTAATAGTCCAGCAGGACACTGAAGCTTTCTTT. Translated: CASSLIVQQDTEAFF.

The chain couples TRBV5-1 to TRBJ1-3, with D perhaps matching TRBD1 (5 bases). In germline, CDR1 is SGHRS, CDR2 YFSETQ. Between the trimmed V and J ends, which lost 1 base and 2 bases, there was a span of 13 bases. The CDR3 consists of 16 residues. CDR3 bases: TGCGCCAGCAGCTTGAGGGCAGGGCAGGCTGGAAACACCATATATTTT. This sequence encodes CASSLRAGQAGNTIYF.

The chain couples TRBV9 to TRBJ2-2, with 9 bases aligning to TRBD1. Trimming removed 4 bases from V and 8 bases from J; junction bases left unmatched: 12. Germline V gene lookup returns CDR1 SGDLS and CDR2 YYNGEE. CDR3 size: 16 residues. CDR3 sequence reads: CASSTPGQGVRGELFF. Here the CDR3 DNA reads TGTGCCAGCAGCACGCCGGGACAGGGTGTGAGAGGGGAGCTGTTTTTT.

The CDR3 here is CASSYPGAEAFF. The CDR3 nucleotides are TGTGCCAGCAGTTACCCTGGAGCTGAAGCTTTCTTT. The chain uses TRBV6-5 and TRBJ1-1; D remains ambiguous. The CDR3 extends over 12 amino acids. Germline V gives CDR1 MNHEY, CDR2 SVGAGI. The V gene lost 2 bases and the J gene lost 6 bases, with 7 bases spanning the gap.

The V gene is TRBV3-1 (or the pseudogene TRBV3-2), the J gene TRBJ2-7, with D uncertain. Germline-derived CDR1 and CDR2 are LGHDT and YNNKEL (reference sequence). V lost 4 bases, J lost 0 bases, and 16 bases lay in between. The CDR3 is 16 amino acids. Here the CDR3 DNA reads TGTGCCAGCAGCCCCCCCGCGATACCGCACTCCTACGAGCAGTACTTC. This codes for CASSPPAIPHSYEQYF.

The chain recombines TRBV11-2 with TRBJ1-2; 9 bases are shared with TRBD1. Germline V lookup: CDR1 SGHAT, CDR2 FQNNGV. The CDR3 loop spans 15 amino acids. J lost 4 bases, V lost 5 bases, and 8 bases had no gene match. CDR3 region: CASSAPGQGFYGYTF. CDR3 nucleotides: TGTGCCAGCAGCGCTCCGGGACAGGGATTCTATGGCTACACCTTC.

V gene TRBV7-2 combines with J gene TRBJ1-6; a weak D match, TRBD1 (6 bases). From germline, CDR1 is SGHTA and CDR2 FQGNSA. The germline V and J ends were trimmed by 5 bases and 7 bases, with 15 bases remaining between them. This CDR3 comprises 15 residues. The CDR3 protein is CASSGRDILNSPLHF. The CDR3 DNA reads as TGTGCCAGCAGCGGCCGGGACATCTTGAATTCACCCCTCCACTTT.

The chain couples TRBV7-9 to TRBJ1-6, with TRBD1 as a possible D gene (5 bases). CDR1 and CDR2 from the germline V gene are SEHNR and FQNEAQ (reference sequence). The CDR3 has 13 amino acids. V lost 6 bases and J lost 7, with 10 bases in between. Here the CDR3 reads CASRREGNSPLHF. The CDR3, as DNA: TGTGCCAGCAGGCGGGAGGGGAATTCACCCCTCCACTTT.

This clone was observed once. The CDR3 loop is CASSSAGATGNTIYF. The CDR3 DNA follows: TGTGCCAGCAGTTCCGCAGGGGCTACCGGAAACACCATATATTTT. This chain uses TRBV6-5 with TRBJ1-3; tentative D call: TRBD1 (6 bases). CDR3 length equals 15 residues. V lost 4 bases and J 4 bases, leaving 14 bases between the germline ends. Germline V gene sequence: CDR1 MNHEY, CDR2 SVGAGI.